This T cell receptor beta chain appears in the sequencing data of a study of blood T cell repertoires in COVID-19. Overall study context: PBMCs, B-cell-depleted T cells, or T cells provided the cDNA or gDNA that made up the material.

The CDR3 has 17 amino acids. CDR1 is SGHTA and CDR2 is FQGTGA in the germline V gene. V was shortened by 0 bases and J by 7 bases, with 16 bases between the two germline ends. Here immunoSEQ multiplex PCR was the method, and the copy in TCRdb shows in-frame clones only, minus some. The sample consists of some 180,000 clones, 80% of them appearing once. The sample taken for sequencing was PBMCs or T cells enriched from blood (not recorded which). This sequence joins TRBV7-3 and TRBJ1-6; no clear D. This clonotype was sampled from a man aged 60-69 years who had been exposed to COVID-19. CDR3 in amino acids: CASSLTGSAGPNSPLHF. The CDR3 coding sequence is TGTGCCAGCAGCTTAACAGGATCCGCAGGTCCGAATTCACCCCTCCACTTT.